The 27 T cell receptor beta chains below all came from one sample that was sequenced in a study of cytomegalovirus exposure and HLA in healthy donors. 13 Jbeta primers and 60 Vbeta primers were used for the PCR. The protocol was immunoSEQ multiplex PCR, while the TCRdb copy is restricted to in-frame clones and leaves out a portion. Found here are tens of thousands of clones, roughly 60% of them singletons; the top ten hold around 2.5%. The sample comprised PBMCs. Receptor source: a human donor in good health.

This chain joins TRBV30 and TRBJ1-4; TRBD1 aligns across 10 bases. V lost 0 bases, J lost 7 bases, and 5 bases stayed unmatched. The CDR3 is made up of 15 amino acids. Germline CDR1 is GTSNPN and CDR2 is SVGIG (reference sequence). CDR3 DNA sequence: TGTGCCTGGAGTGTACTGGGACAGGGGAGTGAAAAACTGTTTTTT. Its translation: CAWSVLGQGSEKLFF.

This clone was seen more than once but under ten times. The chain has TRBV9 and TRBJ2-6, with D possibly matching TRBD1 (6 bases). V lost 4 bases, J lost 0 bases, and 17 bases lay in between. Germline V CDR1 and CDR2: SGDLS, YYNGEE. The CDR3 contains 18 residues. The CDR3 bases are TGTGCCAGCAGCCCAGGGACAAGGTTCTCCTCTGGGGCCAACGTCCTGACTTTC. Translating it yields CASSPGTRFSSGANVLTF.

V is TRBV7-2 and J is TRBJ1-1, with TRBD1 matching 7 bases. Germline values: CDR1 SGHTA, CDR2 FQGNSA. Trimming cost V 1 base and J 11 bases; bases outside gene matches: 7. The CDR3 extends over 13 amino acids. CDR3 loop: CASSLGQGGYAFF. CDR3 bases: TGTGCCAGCAGCTTAGGACAGGGCGGTTATGCTTTCTTT.

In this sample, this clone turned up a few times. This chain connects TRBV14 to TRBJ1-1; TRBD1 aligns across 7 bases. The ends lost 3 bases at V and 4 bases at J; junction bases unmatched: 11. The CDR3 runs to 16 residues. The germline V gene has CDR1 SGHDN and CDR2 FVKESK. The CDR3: CASSHRQGPLTTEAFF. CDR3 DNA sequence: TGTGCCAGCAGCCATAGACAGGGACCCTTGACCACTGAAGCTTTCTTT.

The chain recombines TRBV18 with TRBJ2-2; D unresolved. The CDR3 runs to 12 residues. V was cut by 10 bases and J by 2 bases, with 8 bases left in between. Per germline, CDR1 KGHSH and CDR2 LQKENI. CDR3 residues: CATNSNTGELFF. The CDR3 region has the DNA TGTGCCACCAACAGCAACACCGGGGAGCTGTTTTTT.

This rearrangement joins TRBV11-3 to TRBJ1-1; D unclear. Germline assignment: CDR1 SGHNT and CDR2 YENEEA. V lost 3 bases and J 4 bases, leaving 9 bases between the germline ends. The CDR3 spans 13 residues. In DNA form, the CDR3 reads TGTGCCAGCAGCTTTCATGTCGGCACTGAAGCTTTCTTT. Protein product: CASSFHVGTEAFF. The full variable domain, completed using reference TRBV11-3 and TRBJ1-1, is EAGVVQSPRYKIIEKKQPVAFWCNPISGHNTLYWYLQNLGQGPELLIRYENEEAVDDSQLPKDRFSAERLKGVDSTLKIQPAELGDSAVYLCASSFHVGTEAFFGQGTRLTVV.

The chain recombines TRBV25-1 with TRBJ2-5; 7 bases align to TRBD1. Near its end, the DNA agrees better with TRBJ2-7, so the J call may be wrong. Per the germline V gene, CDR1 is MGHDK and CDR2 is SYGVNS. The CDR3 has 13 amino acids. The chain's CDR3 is CASGGQLGYEQYF. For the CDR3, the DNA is TGTGCCAGTGGGGGACAGCTAGGCTACGAGCAGTACTTC.

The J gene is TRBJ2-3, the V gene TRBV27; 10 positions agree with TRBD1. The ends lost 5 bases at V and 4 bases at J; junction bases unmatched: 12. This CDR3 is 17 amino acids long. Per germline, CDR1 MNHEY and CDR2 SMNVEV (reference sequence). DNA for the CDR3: TGTGCCAGCAGTCGTTTTGGGGGACAGGGGAGAGCAGATACGCAGTATTTT. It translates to CASSRFGGQGRADTQYF.

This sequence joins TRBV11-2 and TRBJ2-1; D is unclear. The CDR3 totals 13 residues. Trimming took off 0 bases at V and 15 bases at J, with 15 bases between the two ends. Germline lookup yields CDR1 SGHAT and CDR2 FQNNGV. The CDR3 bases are TGTGCCAGCAGCTTAGATCCCCTAGGCCCTACGTTCTTC. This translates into CASSLDPLGPTFF.

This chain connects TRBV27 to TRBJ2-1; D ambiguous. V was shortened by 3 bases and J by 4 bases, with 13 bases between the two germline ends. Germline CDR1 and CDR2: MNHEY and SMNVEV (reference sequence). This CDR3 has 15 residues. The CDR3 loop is CASSLYSTAYNEQFF. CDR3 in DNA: TGTGCCAGCAGTTTGTACAGCACGGCGTACAATGAGCAGTTCTTC.

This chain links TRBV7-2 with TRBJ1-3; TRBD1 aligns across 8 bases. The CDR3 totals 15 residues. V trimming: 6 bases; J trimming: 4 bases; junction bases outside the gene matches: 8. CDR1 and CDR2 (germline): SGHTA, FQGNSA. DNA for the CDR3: TGTGCCAGCAGTGCCGCAGGGGGCGCAGGAAACACCATATATTTT. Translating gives CASSAAGGAGNTIYF.

CDR3 sequence reads: CASSRTGMDTEAFF. The CDR3 DNA sequence: TGTGCCAGCAGTCGGACAGGGATGGACACTGAAGCTTTCTTT. This chain joins TRBV6-5 and TRBJ1-1; 8 nucleotides align to TRBD1. Per the germline V gene, CDR1 is MNHEY and CDR2 is SVGAGI. V lost 5 bases to trimming and J lost 3 bases; unmatched junction nucleotides: 5. The CDR3 loop spans 14 amino acids.

CDR3 nucleotide sequence: TGTGCCAGCAGTTACTTCGGGGATGGCACTGAAGCTTTCTTT. This codes for CASSYFGDGTEAFF. This chain links TRBV6-5 with TRBJ1-1; no definite D call. Looked up from germline, CDR1 is MNHEY and CDR2 is SVGAGI. The CDR3 length is 14 residues. Trimming pared 1 base from V and 4 bases from J, leaving 10 bases between.

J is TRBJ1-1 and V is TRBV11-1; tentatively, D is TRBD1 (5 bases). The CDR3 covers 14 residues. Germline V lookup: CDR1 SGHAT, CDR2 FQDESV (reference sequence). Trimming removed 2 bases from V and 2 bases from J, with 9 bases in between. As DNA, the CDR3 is TGTGCCAGCAGCTTACAGGGTAGAAACACTGAAGCTTTCTTT. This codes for CASSLQGRNTEAFF.

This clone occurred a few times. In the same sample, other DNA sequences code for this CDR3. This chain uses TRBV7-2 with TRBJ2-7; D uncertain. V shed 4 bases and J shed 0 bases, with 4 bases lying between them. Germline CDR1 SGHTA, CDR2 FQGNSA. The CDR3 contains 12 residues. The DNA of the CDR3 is TGTGCCAGCAGCTCCGTCTCCTACGAGCAGTACTTC. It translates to CASSSVSYEQYF.

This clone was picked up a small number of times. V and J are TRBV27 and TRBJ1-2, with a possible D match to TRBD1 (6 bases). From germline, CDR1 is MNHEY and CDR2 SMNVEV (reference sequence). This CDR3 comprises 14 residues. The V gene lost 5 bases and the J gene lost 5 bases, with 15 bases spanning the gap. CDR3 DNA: TGTGCCAGCAGTCAGAAGACAGGTTTTTATGGCTACACCTTC. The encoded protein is CASSQKTGFYGYTF.

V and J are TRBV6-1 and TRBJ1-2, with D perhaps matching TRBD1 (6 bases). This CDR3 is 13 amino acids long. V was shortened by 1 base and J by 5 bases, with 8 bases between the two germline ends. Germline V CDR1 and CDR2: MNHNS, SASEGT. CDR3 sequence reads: CASSEGTVYGYTF. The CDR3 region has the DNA TGTGCCAGCAGTGAAGGGACAGTTTATGGCTACACCTTC.

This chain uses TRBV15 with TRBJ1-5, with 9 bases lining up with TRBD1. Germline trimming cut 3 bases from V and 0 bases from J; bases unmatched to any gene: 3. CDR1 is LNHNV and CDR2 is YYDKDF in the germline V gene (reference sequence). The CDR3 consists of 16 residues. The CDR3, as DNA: TGTGCCACCAGCAGGGACAGGGGATTTAGCAATCAGCCCCAGCATTTT. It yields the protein CATSRDRGFSNQPQHF.

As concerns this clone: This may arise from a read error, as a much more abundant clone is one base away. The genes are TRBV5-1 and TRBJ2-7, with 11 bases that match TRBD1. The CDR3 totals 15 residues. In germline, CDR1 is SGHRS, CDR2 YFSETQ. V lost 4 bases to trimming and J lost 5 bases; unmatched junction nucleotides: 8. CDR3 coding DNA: TGCGCCAGCAGCACCCGGGACAGGGGGGACCACGAGCAGTACTTC. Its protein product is CASSTRDRGDHEQYF.

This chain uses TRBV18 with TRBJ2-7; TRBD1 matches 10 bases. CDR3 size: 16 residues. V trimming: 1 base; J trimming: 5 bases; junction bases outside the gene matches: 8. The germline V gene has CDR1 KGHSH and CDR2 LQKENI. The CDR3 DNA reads TGTGCCAGCTCACCACGTTCTGGGACAGGGGTAAACGAGCAGTACTTC. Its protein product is CASSPRSGTGVNEQYF.

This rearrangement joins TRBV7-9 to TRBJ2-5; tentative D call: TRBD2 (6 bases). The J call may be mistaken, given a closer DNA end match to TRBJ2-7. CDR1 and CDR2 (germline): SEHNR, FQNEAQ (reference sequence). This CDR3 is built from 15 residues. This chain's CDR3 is CASSTFGLAKDEQYF. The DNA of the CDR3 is TGTGCCAGCAGCACGTTCGGCCTAGCGAAAGACGAGCAGTACTTC.

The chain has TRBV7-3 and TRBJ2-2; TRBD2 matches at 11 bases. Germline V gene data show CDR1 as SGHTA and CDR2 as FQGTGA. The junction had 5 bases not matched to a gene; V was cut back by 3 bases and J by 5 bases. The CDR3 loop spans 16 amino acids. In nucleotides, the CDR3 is TGTGCCAGCAGCTTCGGTGCTAGCGGGGGGACCGGGGAGCTGTTTTTT. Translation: CASSFGASGGTGELFF.

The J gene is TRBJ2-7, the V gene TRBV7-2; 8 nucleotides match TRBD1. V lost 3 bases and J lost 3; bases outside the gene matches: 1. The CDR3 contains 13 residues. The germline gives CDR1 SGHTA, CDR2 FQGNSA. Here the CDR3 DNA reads TGTGCCAGCAGCTTTGGGACAGGCTACGAGCAGTACTTC. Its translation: CASSFGTGYEQYF.

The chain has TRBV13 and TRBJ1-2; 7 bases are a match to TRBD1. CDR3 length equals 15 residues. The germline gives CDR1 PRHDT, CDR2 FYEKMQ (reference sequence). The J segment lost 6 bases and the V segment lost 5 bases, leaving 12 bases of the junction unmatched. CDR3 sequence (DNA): TGTGCCAGCAGCCGAAATGATCCGGGACAGCATGGCTACACCTTC. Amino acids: CASSRNDPGQHGYTF.

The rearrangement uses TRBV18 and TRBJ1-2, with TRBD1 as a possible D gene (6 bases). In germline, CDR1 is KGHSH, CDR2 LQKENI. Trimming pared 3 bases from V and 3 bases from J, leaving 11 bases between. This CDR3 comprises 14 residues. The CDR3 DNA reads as TGTGCCAGCTCACCGGTGTCAGGGGACTATGGCTACACCTTC. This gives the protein CASSPVSGDYGYTF.

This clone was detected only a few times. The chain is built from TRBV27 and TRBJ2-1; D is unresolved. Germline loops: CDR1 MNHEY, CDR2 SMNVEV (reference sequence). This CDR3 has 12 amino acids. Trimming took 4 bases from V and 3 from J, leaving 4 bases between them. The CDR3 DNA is TGTGCCAGCAGTTCCTTCTACAATGAGCAGTTCTTC. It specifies CASSSFYNEQFF.

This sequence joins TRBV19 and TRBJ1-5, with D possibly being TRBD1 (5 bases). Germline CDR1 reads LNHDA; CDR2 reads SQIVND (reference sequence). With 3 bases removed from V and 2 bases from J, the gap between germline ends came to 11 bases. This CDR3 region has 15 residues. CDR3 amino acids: CASSITGRGNQPQHF. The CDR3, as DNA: TGTGCCAGTAGTATCACTGGCAGGGGCAATCAGCCCCAGCATTTT.